This TCR beta chain was captured by sequencing in a study of T cells in Graves' hyperthyroidism and ophthalmopathy. Study-level findings and limits: A model built on 13 V-J features separated ophthalmopathy from stable hyperthyroidism. Among thyroid clonotypes expanded above 0.001, most also appeared in blood.

Every diagnosis used clinical symptoms, serum thyroxine and TRAb, thyroid ultrasound and orbital computed tomography. RNA transcripts were the template for amplifying TCR beta CDR3 regions. RT-PCR in the first round (using the HTBI primer set) targeted the TCR CDR3. MiXCR, applied by TCRdb to the multiplex PCR reads, yields one record per CDR3 protein. Of about 550,000 distinct CDR3 sequences in the sample, around 21% were seen once. Notes on this clonotype: Its antigen remains unidentified.

Deletions cut 0 bases from V and 7 bases from J, with 28 bases between. The CDR3 has 20 residues. The V gene's germline CDR1 is MGHDK and CDR2 SYGVNS. The sequencing input was blood. The rearrangement uses TRBV25-1 and TRBJ2-1; D might be TRBD1 (5 bases). This TCR was sampled from a young man with Graves' hyperthyroidism. The DNA for the CDR3 is TGTGCCAGCAGTGAATATGACCATCGGCAGGGTAACCCCTTGGGGAATGAGCAGTTCTTC. This gives the protein CASSEYDHRQGNPLGNEQFF.